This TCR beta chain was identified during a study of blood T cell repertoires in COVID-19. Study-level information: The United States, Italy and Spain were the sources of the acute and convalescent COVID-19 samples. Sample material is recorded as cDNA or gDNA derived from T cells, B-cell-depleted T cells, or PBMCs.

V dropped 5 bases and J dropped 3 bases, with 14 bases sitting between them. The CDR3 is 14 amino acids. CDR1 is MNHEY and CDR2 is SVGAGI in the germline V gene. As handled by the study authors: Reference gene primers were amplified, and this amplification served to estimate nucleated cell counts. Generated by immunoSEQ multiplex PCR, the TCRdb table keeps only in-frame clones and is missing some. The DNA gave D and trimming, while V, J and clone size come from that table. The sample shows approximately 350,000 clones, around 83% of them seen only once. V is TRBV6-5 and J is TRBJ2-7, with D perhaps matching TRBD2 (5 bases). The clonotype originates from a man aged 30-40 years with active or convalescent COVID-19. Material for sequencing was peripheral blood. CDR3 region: CASSPSRDLYEQYF. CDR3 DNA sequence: TGTGCCAGCAGTCCTTCTCGGGATCTCTACGAGCAGTACTTC.